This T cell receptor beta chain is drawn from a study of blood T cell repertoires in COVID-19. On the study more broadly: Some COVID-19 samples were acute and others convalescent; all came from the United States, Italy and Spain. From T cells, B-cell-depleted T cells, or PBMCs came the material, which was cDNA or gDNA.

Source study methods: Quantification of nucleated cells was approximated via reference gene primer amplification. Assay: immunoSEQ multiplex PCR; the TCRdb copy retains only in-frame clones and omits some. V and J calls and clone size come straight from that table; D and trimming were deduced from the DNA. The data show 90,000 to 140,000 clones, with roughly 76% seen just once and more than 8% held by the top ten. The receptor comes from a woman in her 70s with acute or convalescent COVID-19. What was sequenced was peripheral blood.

As DNA, the CDR3 is TGCGCCAGCAGCCAAGAGGGACTAAGGGAAGAGACCCAGTACTTC. This encodes CASSQEGLREETQYF. The chain joins TRBV4-1 to TRBJ2-5, with TRBD2 matching over 7 bases. Germline loops: CDR1 MGHRA, CDR2 YSYEKL. The CDR3 runs to 15 residues. With 0 bases clipped from V and 3 bases from J, the junction kept 4 bases outside the gene matches.